The entry that follows covers one TCR beta chain sequence. Its antigen is currently unknown. Trimming took 2 bases from V and 4 from J, leaving 12 bases between them. Germline CDR1 MNHEY, CDR2 SVGAGI. The CDR3 has 16 amino acids. Clones were sequenced by immunoSEQ multiplex PCR, and TCRdb holds only the in-frame ones, with some missing. The sample consists of almost 200,000 clones, about 81% of them appearing once. The donors were in the roughly 120-subject validation cohort, distinct from the roughly 670-subject first cohort. This specimen belongs to a study of cytomegalovirus exposure and HLA in healthy donors. Study-level results: The study designated 150 or so TCR beta chains cytomegalovirus-associated.

The specimen was PBMCs. The J gene is TRBJ2-6, the V gene TRBV6-5, with a weak D call TRBD2 (5 bases). The origin of this receptor is a woman aged 30 to 39 in good health and CMV-seronegative. CDR3 protein: CASSYGSSSGANVLTF. CDR3 bases: TGTGCCAGCAGTTACGGGAGTAGCTCCGGGGCCAACGTCCTGACTTTC.